Reported below is one TCR beta chain. This table comes from immunoSEQ multiplex PCR, and its TCRdb copy is limited to in-frame clones, with some not included. The sample lists more than 70,000 clones; roughly nine tenths were seen once. The data derive from a study of blood T cell repertoires in COVID-19. Across the study: T cells, B-cell-depleted T cells, or PBMCs supplied cDNA or gDNA.

The sequenced material came from peripheral blood. The source is a man aged 50 or older with acute or convalescent COVID-19.

The CDR3: CASSAGVVTNEKLFF. The CDR3 DNA reads as TGTGCCAGCAGCGCCGGGGTTGTGACTAATGAAAAACTGTTTTTT. This chain links TRBV7-6 with TRBJ1-4; D is unclear. Germline CDR1 and CDR2: SGHVS and FNYEAQ. Trimming stripped 5 bases from V and 2 bases from J, with 12 bases between. This CDR3 is 15 amino acids long. Supplemented by reference TRBV7-6 and TRBJ1-4, the full variable domain reads GAGVSQSPRYKVTKRGQDVALRCDPISGHVSLYWYRQALGQGPEFLTYFNYEAQQDKSGLPNDRFSAERPEGSISTLTIQRTEQRDSAMYRCASSAGVVTNEKLFFGSGTQLSVL.